This section outlines one TCR beta chain sequence together with its context. Original handling: Amplification from reference gene primers served as the basis for estimated nucleated cell counts. Assay: immunoSEQ multiplex PCR; the TCRdb copy retains only in-frame clones and omits some. V, J and clone size derive from that table, while D and trimming were established from the DNA sequence. The sample lists about 190,000 clones, 86% occurring once. J was trimmed by 4 bases and V by 3 bases; bases with no gene match: 13. The CDR3 spans 17 residues. Germline assignment: CDR1 DFQATT and CDR2 SNEGSKA (reference sequence). This record comes from a study of blood T cell repertoires in COVID-19. Study in general: Sources were T cells, B-cell-depleted T cells, or PBMCs; the material itself was cDNA or gDNA.

The chain is built from TRBV20-1 and TRBJ2-1, with 9 bases identical to TRBD2. This receptor was taken from a woman under 40 with active or convalescent COVID-19. The sequenced sample consisted of peripheral blood. DNA for the CDR3: TGCAGTGCTAGTCCAAGGCAAAGCGGGAGGCTATACAATGAGCAGTTCTTC. It encodes CSASPRQSGRLYNEQFF.